The entry below gives a single TCR beta chain sequence along with its context. Its specificity is not known. The data stem from a study of cytomegalovirus exposure and HLA in healthy donors. Study context: Among several hundred genotyped donors, about 85% fell in the Caucasian-associated ancestry cluster.

Researchers ran the PCR with 60 Vbeta and 13 Jbeta primers. Measured with immunoSEQ multiplex PCR; TCRdb has only the in-frame clones, and not every one. This sample carries 150,000 to 200,000 clones, roughly 85% of them seen once, and the ten largest clones take approximately 0.73%. Notes on the study in general: With later analysis, a missense DCLRE1C variant became linked to TCR beta V- and J-gene trimming. The authors enumerated some 170 TCR beta chains as linked to cytomegalovirus. Three chains tied to CMV proved CMV antigen-specific in vitro.

The CDR3 is made up of 15 amino acids. The germline V and J ends were trimmed by 0 bases and 5 bases, with 14 bases remaining between them. Germline-derived CDR1 and CDR2 are SGHRS and YFSETQ. The sequenced sample was PBMCs. This chain uses TRBV5-1 with TRBJ1-1; a weak D match, TRBD1 (5 bases). This TCR derives from a woman in her thirties or forties in good health and CMV-seronegative. The CDR3 region has the DNA TGCGCCAGCAGCTTGGAGGGCAGGGAAAGGACTGAAGCTTTCTTT. Protein sequence: CASSLEGRERTEAFF.